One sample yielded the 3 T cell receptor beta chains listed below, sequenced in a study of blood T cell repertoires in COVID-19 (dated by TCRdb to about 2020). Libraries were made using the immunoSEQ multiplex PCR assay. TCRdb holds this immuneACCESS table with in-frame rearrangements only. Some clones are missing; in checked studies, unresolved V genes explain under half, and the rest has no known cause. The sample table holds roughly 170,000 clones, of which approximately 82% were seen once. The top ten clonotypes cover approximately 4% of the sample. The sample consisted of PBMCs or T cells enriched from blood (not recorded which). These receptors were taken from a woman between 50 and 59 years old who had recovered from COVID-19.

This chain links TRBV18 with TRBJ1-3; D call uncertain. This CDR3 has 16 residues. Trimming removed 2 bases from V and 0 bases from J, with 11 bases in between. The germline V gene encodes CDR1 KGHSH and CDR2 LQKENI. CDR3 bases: TGTGCCAGCTCACCAGCCCTTGCCAGCTCTGGAAACACCATATATTTT. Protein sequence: CASSPALASSGNTIYF.

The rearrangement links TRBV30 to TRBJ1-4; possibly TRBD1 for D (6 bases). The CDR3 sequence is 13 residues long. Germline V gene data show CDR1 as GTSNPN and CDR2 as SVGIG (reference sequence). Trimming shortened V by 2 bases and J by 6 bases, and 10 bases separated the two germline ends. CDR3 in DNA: TGTGCCTGGAGTCGCCAGGGGTATGAAAAACTGTTTTTT. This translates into CAWSRQGYEKLFF.

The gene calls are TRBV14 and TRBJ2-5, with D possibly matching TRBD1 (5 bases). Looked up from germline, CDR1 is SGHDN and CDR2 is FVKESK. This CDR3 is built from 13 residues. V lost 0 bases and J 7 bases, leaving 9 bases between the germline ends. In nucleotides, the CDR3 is TGTGCCAGCAGCCAAGACTGGCAGGGGACCCAGTACTTC. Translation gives CASSQDWQGTQYF. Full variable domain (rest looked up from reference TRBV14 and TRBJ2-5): EAGVTQFPSHSVIEKGQTVTLRCDPISGHDNLYWYRRVMGKEIKFLLHFVKESKQDESGMPNNRFLAERTGGTYSTLKVQPAELEDSGVYFCASSQDWQGTQYFGPGTRLLVL.